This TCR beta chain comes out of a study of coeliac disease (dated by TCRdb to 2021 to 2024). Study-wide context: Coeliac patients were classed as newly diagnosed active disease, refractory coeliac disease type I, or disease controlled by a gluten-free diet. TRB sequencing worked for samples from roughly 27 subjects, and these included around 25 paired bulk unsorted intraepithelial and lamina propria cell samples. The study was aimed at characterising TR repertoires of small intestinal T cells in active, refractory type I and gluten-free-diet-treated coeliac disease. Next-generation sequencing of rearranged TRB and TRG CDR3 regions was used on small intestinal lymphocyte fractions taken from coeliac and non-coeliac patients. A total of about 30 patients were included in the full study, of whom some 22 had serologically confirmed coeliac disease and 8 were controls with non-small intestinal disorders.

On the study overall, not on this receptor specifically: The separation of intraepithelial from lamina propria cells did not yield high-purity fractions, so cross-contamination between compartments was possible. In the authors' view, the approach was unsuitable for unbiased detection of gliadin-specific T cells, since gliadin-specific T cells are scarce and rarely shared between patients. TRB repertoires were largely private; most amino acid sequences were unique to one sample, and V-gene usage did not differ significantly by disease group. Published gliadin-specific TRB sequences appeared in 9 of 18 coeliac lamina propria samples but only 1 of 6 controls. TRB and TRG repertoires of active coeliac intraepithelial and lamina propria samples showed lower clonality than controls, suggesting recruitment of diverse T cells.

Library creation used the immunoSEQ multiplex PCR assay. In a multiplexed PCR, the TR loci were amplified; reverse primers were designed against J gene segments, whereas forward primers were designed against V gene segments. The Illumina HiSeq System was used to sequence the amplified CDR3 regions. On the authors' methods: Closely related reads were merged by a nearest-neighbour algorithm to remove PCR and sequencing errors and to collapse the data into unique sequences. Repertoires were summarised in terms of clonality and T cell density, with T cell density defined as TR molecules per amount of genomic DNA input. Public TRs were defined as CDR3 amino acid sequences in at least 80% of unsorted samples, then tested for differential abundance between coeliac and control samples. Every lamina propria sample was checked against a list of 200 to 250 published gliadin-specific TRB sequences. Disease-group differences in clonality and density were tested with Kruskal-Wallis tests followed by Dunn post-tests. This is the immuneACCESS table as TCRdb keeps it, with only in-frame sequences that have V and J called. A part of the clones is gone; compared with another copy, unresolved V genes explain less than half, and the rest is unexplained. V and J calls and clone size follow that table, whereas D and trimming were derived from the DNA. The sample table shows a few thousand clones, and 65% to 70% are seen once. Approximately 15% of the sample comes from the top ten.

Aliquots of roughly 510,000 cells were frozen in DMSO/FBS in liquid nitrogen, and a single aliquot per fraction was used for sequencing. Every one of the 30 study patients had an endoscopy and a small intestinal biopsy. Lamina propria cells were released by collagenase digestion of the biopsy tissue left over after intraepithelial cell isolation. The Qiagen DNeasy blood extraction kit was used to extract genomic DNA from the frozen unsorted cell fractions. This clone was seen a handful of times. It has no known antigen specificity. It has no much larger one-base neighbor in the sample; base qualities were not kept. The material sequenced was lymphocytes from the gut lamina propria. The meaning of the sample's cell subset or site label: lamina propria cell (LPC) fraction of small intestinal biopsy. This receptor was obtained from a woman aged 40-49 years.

The CDR3 sequence is CASSQEYGNTEAFF. The sequenced DNA: TGTGCCAGCAGCCAAGAATACGGGAACACTGAAGCTTTCTTT. The rearrangement joined TRBV4-2 to TRBJ1-1; the D segment cannot be called with confidence. The germline ends are 6 bases apart after V is trimmed by 0 bases and J by 1 base. Sequences LGHNA (CDR1) and YNFKEQ (CDR2) are obtained from the germline V gene. The CDR3 sequence holds 14 residues, the cysteine and phenylalanine included. The entry retains the CDR3 DNA only, 42 bases that are in frame from base 1.